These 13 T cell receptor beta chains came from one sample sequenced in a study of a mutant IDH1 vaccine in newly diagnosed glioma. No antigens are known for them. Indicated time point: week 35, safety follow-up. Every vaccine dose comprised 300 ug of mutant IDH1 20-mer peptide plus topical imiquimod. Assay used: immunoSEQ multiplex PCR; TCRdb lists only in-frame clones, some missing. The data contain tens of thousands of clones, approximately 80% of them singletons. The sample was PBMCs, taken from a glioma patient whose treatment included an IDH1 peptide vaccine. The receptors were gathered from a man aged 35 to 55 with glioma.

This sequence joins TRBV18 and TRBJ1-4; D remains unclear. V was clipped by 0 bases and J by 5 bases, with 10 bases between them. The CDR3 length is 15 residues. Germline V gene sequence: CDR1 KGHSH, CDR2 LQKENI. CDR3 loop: CASSPPGRLNEKLFF. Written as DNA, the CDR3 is TGTGCCAGCTCACCACCAGGGCGGCTGAATGAAAAACTGTTTTTT.

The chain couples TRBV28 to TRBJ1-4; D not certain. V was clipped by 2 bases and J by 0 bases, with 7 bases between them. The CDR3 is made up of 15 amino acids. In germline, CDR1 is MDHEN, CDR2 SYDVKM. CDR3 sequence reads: CASSLGGATNEKLFF. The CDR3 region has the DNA TGTGCCAGCAGTTTAGGTGGGGCAACTAATGAAAAACTGTTTTTT.

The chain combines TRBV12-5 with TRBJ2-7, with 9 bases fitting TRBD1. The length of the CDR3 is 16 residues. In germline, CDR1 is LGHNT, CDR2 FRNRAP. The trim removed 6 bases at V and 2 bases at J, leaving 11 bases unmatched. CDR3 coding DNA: TGTGCTAGTGGCCCACAAGACAGGGGGAATCCCTACGAGCAGTACTTC. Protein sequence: CASGPQDRGNPYEQYF.

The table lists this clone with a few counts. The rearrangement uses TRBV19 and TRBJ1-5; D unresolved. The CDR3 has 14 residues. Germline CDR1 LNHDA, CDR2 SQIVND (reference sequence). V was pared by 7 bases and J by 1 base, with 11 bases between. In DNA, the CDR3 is TGTGCCAGTACTGGACGGATAAGCAATCAGCCCCAGCATTTT. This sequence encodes CASTGRISNQPQHF.

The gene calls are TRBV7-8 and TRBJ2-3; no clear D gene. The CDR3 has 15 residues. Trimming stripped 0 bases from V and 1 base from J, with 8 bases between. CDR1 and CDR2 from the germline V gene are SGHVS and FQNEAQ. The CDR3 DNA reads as TGTGCCAGCAGCTTAGCGAGAGCACGCACAGATACGCAGTATTTT. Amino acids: CASSLARARTDTQYF.

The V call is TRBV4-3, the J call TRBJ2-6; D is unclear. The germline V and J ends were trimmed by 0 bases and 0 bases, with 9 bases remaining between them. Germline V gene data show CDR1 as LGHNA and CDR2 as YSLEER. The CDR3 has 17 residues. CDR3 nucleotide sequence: TGCGCCAGCAGCCAAGATACCGGGCCCTCTGGGGCCAACGTCCTGACTTTC. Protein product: CASSQDTGPSGANVLTF.

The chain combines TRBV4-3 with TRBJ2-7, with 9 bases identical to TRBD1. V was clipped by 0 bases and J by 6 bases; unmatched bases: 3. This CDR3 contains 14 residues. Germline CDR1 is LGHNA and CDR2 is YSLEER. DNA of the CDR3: TGCGCCAGCAGCCAAGATCCGACAGGGGGCGAGCAGTACTTC. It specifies CASSQDPTGGEQYF.

CDR3 residues: CASSYTDTQYF. In nucleotides, the CDR3 is TGTGCCAGCAGTTATACCGATACGCAGTATTTT. The V call is TRBV7-2, the J call TRBJ2-3; no firm D call. CDR1 is SGHTA and CDR2 is FQGNSA in the germline V gene. This CDR3 contains 11 residues. V was clipped by 6 bases and J by 6 bases, with 7 bases between them.

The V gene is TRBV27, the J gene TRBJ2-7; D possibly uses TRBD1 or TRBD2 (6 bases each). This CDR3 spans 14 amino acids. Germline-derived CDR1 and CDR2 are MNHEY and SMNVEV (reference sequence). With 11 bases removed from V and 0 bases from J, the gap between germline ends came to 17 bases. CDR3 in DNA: TGTGCCCCCCCGGACGGGGGCAGCTCCTACGAGCAGTACTTC. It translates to CAPPDGGSSYEQYF.

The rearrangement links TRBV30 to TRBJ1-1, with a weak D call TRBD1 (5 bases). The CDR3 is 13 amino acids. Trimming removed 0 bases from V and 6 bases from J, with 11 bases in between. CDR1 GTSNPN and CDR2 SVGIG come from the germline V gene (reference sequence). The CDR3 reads CAWSVGAGPEAFF. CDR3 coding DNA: TGTGCCTGGAGTGTAGGGGCAGGGCCTGAAGCTTTCTTT.

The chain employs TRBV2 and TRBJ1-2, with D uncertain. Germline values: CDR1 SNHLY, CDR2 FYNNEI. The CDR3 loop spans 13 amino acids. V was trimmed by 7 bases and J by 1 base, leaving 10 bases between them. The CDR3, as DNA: TGTGCCAGCAAGCTAGGACTTAACTATGGCTACACCTTC. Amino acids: CASKLGLNYGYTF.

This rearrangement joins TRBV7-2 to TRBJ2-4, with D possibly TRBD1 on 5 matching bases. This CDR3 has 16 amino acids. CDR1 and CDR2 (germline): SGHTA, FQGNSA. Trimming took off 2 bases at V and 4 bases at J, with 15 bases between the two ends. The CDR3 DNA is TGTGCCAGCAGCTTAAGGGCCCAGGGTGGAAAAAACATTCAGTACTTC. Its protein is CASSLRAQGGKNIQYF. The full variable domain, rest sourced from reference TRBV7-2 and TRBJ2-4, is GAGVSQSPSNKVTEKGKDVELRCDPISGHTALYWYRQSLGQGLEFLIYFQGNSAPDKSGLPSDRFSAERTGGSVSTLTIQRTQQEDSAVYLCASSLRAQGGKNIQYFGAGTRLSVL.

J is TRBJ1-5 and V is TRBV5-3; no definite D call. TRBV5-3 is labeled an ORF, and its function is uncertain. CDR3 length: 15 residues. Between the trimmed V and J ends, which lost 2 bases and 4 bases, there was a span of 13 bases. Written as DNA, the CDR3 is TGTGCCAGAAGCTTACGGGGAGGGTGTAATCAGCCCCAGCATTTT. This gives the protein CARSLRGGCNQPQHF.